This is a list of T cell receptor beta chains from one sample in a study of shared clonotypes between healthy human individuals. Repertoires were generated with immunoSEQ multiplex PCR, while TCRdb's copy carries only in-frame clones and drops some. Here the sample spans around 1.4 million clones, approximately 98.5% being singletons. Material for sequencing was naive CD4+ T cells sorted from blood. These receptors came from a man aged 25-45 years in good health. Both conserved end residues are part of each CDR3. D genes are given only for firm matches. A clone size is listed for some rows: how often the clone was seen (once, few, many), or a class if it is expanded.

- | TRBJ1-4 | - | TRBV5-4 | CASSHYMTNEKLFF | TGTGCCAGCAGCCATTACATGACTAATGAAAAACTGTTTTTT
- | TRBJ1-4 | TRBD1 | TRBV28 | CASSRGDRGSNEKLFF | TGTGCCAGCAGTCGCGGGGACAGGGGGTCTAATGAAAAACTGTTTTTT
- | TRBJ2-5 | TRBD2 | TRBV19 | CATGGRGGETQYF | TGTGCCACTGGTGGGAGGGGAGGGGAGACCCAGTACTTC
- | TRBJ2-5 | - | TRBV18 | CASSPLDEEETQYF | TGTGCCAGCTCACCGCTGGACGAGGAAGAGACCCAGTACTTC
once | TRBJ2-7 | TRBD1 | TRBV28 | CASRETGLDEQYF | TGTGCCAGCAGGGAGACAGGGTTGGACGAGCAGTACTTC
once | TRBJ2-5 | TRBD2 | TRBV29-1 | CSVEARQREAGETQYF | TGCAGCGTTGAAGCCCGACAGCGGGAGGCCGGAGAGACCCAGTACTTC
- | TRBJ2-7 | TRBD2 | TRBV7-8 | CASSLGGAPSYEQYF | TGTGCCAGCAGCCTGGGAGGGGCTCCATCCTACGAGCAGTACTTC
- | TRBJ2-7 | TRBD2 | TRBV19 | CASSRTSGRDQYF | TGTGCCAGTAGCCGGACTAGCGGGAGAGATCAGTACTTC
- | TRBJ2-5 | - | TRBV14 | CASSQSPSWGQETQYF | TGTGCCAGCAGCCAAAGTCCTAGCTGGGGCCAAGAGACCCAGTACTTC
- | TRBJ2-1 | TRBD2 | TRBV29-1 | CSVRPAAGETHYNEQFF | TGCAGCGTCCGACCGGCTGCGGGAGAGACTCATTACAATGAGCAGTTCTTC
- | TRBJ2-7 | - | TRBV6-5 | CASSYSAQPTEQYF | TGTGCCAGCAGTTACTCTGCGCAGCCTACCGAGCAGTACTTC